Each of the 15 T cell receptor beta chains below was sequenced from the same sample in a study of Ad26.COV2.S vaccination and SARS-CoV-2 variants. TCRdb's table, derived via immunoSEQ multiplex PCR, lists solely in-frame clones and lacks some. The repertoire holds about 460,000 clones, with 70% to 90% as singletons. The treatment here: about 20 received Ad26.COV2.S at low or high dose, single or two shots; several received placebo; per-sample allocation not given. The investigators took samples on day 63 after the first vaccine or placebo injection. Sequenced material: peripheral blood, taken in a trial of Ad26.COV2.S vaccine versus placebo. Source of these receptors: a person between 18 and 60 years old who received the Ad26.COV2.S COVID-19 vaccine or a placebo.

The chain carries TRBV6-6 and TRBJ1-6; 7 bases fit TRBD1. The V gene's germline CDR1 is MNHNY and CDR2 SVGAGI (reference sequence). The CDR3 has 14 residues. The V segment lost 7 bases and the J segment 6 bases; nucleotides outside the gene matches: 6. In DNA, the CDR3 is TGTGCCAGCACCCGACAGGGTACTAATTCACCCCTCCACTTT. Its translation: CASTRQGTNSPLHF.

This chain connects TRBV6-5 to TRBJ2-7, with a tentative D call TRBD2 (5 bases). Germline V gene sequence: CDR1 MNHEY, CDR2 SVGAGI. V was cut by 5 bases and J by 5 bases, with 16 bases left in between. CDR3 length: 14 amino acids. The CDR3 protein is CASSPRAAEDEQYF. The CDR3 DNA reads TGTGCCAGCAGTCCGCGGGCCGCGGAGGACGAGCAGTACTTC.

The chain has TRBV6-5 and TRBJ2-1; the D is unclear. Germline CDR1 reads MNHEY; CDR2 reads SVGAGI. The V and J ends lost 6 bases and 2 bases respectively, with 11 bases between them. The CDR3 contains 14 residues. CDR3 region: CASRNRDAYNEQFF. CDR3 sequence (DNA): TGTGCCAGCAGAAACCGAGACGCCTACAATGAGCAGTTCTTC.

This clone showed up just a few times. The gene calls are TRBV18 and TRBJ1-2; unclear D gene. Trimming shortened V by 5 bases and J by 7 bases, and 14 bases separated the two germline ends. This CDR3 has 13 residues. CDR1 KGHSH and CDR2 LQKENI come from the germline V gene. The chain's CDR3 is CASSKSTGVGYTF. The CDR3 nucleotides are TGTGCCAGCTCAAAATCGACCGGGGTTGGCTACACCTTC.

The chain links TRBV2 to TRBJ2-3; TRBD1 is a possible D gene (6 bases). Trimming stripped 4 bases from V and 5 bases from J, with 10 bases between. This CDR3 is built from 13 residues. The germline V gene encodes CDR1 SNHLY and CDR2 FYNNEI. The CDR3 region has the DNA TGTGCCAGCAGTGTCGAACAGGGAGATACGCAGTATTTT. The encoded protein is CASSVEQGDTQYF. The entire variable domain, with the rest obtained from reference TRBV2 and TRBJ2-3, is as follows: EPEVTQTPSHQVTQMGQEVILRCVPISNHLYFYWYRQILGQKVEFLVSFYNNEISEKSEIFDDQFSVERPDGSNFTLKIRSTKLEDSAMYFCASSVEQGDTQYFGPGTRLTVL.

This chain joins TRBV6-1 and TRBJ2-2, with D unresolved. The germline gives CDR1 MNHNS, CDR2 SASEGT. This CDR3 is built from 15 residues. Trimming removed 2 bases from V and 1 base from J, with 8 bases in between. The CDR3 coding sequence is TGTGCCAGCAGTGAATGGACGGGGAACACCGGGGAGCTGTTTTTT. Protein sequence: CASSEWTGNTGELFF.

The chain is built from TRBV5-1 and TRBJ1-4; D remains ambiguous. CDR1 and CDR2 (germline): SGHRS, YFSETQ. Trimming took 0 bases from V and 1 from J, leaving 10 bases between them. The CDR3 loop spans 16 amino acids. CDR3 in DNA: TGCGCCAGCAGCTTGGCGCCGTTAGGAACTAATGAAAAACTGTTTTTT. It specifies CASSLAPLGTNEKLFF. Variable domain in full (rest from reference TRBV5-1 and TRBJ1-4): KAGVTQTPRYLIKTRGQQVTLSCSPISGHRSVSWYQQTPGQGLQFLFEYFSETQRNKGNFPGRFSGRQFSNSRSEMNVSTLELGDSALYLCASSLAPLGTNEKLFFGSGTQLSVL.

A word on this clone: This sample also contains other DNA sequences that code for the same CDR3. This chain connects TRBV3-1 (or the pseudogene TRBV3-2) to TRBJ2-3; D may correspond to TRBD1 or TRBD2 (5 bases each). Trimming pared 4 bases from V and 0 bases from J, leaving 11 bases between. Germline V gene sequence: CDR1 LGHDT, CDR2 YNNKEL (reference sequence). The CDR3 has 15 amino acids. For the CDR3, the DNA is TGTGCCAGCAGCCCACGGGACCGCAGCACAGATACGCAGTATTTT. It encodes CASSPRDRSTDTQYF.

This rearrangement joins TRBV19 to TRBJ2-1; 10 nucleotides align to TRBD2. Germline V CDR1 and CDR2: LNHDA, SQIVND (reference sequence). V lost 5 bases, J lost 6 bases, and 16 bases stayed unmatched. CDR3 length equals 18 residues. The CDR3 DNA sequence: TGTGCCAGTAGTTCCCTGGTTTCAAGCGGGAGGGTAATCAATGAGCAGTTCTTC. Residues: CASSSLVSSGRVINEQFF.

V is TRBV28 and J is TRBJ2-7; 11 bases line up with TRBD2. V lost 6 bases to trimming and J lost 2 bases; unmatched junction nucleotides: 15. This CDR3 comprises 18 residues. Looked up from germline, CDR1 is MDHEN and CDR2 is SYDVKM. CDR3: CASSPLPPLAGGAYEQYF. CDR3 bases: TGTGCCAGCAGCCCTCTCCCTCCTCTAGCGGGAGGTGCCTACGAGCAGTACTTC.

The gene calls are TRBV24-1 and TRBJ1-2; possibly TRBD1 for D (5 bases). The germline V gene encodes CDR1 KGHDR and CDR2 SFDVKD. CDR3 length: 12 residues. Trimming left V 3 bases short and J 10 bases short, with 11 bases between. In nucleotides, the CDR3 is TGTGCCACCAGTGATCATGGGGCGGCCTACACCTTC. Translated: CATSDHGAAYTF.

The chain has TRBV5-1 and TRBJ2-2; 10 bases agree with TRBD2. The junction had 3 bases not matched to a gene; V was cut back by 2 bases and J by 5 bases. The CDR3 has 15 amino acids. Germline loops: CDR1 SGHRS, CDR2 YFSETQ. CDR3 DNA sequence: TGCGCCAGCAGCTTTGGACTAGCGGCAACCGGGGAGCTGTTTTTT. Amino acid sequence: CASSFGLAATGELFF.

This chain connects TRBV19 to TRBJ2-3; the D gene is possibly TRBD1 (6 bases). The V end lost 0 bases, the J end lost 5 bases, and 12 bases lay between the germline ends. This CDR3 has 15 amino acids. Germline CDR1 is LNHDA and CDR2 is SQIVND (reference sequence). The CDR3 DNA is TGTGCCAGTAGTATAGATGCAGGGGCGAGAGATACGCAGTATTTT. Amino acid sequence: CASSIDAGARDTQYF.

The J gene is TRBJ1-3, the V gene TRBV20-1; D call uncertain. Germline loops: CDR1 DFQATT, CDR2 SNEGSKA (reference sequence). This CDR3 is built from 10 residues. The V end was cut by 6 bases, the J end by 4 bases, with 4 bases between. This CDR3 reads CSAGGNTIYF. The DNA for the CDR3 is TGCAGTGCCGGGGGAAACACCATATATTTT.

The J gene is TRBJ1-4, the V gene TRBV28, with 9 bases identical to TRBD1. The V and J ends lost 4 bases and 7 bases, in that order; junction bases with no gene match: 7. The CDR3 has 15 residues. Germline-derived CDR1 and CDR2 are MDHEN and SYDVKM. This CDR3 reads CASSYSGTGFEKLFF. CDR3 DNA sequence: TGTGCCAGCAGTTATAGCGGGACAGGGTTTGAAAAACTGTTTTTT.